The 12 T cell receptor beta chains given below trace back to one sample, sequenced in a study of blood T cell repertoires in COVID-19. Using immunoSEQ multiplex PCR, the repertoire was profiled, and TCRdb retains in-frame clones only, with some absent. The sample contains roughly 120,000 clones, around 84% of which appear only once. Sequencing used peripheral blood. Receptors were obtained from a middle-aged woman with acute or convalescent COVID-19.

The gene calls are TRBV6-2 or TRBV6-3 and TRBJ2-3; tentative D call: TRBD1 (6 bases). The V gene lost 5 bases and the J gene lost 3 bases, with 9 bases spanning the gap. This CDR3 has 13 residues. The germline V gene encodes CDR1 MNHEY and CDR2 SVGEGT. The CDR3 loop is CASSTQGTDTQYF. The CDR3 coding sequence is TGTGCCAGCAGTACCCAGGGGACAGATACGCAGTATTTT.

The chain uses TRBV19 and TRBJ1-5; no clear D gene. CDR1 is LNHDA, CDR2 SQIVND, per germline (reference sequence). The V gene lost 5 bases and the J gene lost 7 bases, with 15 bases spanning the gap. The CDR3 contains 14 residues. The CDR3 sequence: CASSFNTKPQPQHF. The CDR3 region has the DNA TGTGCCAGTAGTTTTAACACGAAACCCCAGCCCCAGCATTTT.

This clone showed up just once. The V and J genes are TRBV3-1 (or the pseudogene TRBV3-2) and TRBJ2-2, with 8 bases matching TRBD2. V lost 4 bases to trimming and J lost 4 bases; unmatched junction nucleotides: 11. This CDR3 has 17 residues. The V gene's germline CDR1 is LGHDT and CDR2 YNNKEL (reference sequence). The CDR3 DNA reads TGTGCCAGCAGCCCAACAGTCCCTGGGACTAGCACCGGGGAGCTGTTTTTT. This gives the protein CASSPTVPGTSTGELFF.

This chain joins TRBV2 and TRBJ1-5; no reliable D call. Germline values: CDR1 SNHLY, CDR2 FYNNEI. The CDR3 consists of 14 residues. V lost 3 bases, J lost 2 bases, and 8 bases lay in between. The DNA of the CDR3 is TGTGCCAGCAGTGATTATGAGGGCAATCAGCCCCAGCATTTT. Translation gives CASSDYEGNQPQHF.

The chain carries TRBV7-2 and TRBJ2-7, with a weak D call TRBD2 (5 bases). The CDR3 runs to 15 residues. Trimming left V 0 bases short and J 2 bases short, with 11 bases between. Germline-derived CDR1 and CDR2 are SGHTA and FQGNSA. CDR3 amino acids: CASSLAPGMTYEQYF. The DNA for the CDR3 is TGTGCCAGCAGCTTAGCGCCGGGAATGACCTACGAGCAGTACTTC.

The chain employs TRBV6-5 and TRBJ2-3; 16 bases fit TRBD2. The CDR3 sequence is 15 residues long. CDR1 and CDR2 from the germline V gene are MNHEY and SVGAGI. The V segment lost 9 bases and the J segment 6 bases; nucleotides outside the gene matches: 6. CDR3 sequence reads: CASFGTSGGVDTQYF. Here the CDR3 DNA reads TGTGCCAGTTTCGGGACTAGCGGGGGGGTGGATACGCAGTATTTT.

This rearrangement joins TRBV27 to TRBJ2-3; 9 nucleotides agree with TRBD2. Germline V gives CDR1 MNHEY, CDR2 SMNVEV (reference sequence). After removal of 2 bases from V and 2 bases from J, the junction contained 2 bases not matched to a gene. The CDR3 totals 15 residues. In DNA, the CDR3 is TGTGCCAGCAGTTTACGCGGGGGGGCCACAGATACGCAGTATTTT. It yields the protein CASSLRGGATDTQYF.

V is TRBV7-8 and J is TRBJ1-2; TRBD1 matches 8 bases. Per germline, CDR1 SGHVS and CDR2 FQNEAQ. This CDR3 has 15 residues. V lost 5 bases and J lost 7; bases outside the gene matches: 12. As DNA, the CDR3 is TGTGCCAGCAGCCGCGGACAGGGTGGGAAACCTGGCTACACCTTC. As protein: CASSRGQGGKPGYTF.

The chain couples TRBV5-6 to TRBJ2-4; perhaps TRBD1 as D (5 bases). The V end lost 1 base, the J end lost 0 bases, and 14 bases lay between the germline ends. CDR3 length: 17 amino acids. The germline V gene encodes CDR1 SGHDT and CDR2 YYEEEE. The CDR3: CASSLTGAGLAKNIQYF. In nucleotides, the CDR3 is TGTGCCAGCAGCTTGACAGGAGCAGGCCTAGCCAAAAACATTCAGTACTTC. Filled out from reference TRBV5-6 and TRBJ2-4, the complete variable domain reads DAGVTQSPTHLIKTRGQQVTLRCSPKSGHDTVSWYQQALGQGPQFIFQYYEEEERQRGNFPDRFSGHQFPNYSSELNVNALLLGDSALYLCASSLTGAGLAKNIQYFGAGTRLSVL.

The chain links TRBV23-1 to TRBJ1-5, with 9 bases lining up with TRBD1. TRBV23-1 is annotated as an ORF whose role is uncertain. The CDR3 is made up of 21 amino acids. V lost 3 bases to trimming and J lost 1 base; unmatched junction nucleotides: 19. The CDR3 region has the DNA TGCGCCAGCAGTCACCCAGATTCCGGGACAGGGCACCGGTTGAGCAATCAGCCCCAGCATTTT. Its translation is CASSHPDSGTGHRLSNQPQHF.

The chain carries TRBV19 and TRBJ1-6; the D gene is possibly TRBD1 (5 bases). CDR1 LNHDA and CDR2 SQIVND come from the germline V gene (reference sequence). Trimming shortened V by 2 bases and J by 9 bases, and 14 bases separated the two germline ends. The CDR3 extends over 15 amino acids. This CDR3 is CASSINGQGRSPLHF. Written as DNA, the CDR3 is TGTGCCAGTAGTATAAATGGACAAGGTCGTTCACCCCTCCACTTT.

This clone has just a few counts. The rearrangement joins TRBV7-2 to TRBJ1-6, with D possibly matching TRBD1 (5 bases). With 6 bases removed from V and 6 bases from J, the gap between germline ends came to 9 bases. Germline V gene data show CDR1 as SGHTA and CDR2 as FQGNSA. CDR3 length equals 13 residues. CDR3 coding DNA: TGTGCCAGCAGGGGGCCCGCTAATTCACCCCTCCACTTT. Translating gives CASRGPANSPLHF.